This T cell receptor (beta chain) was found in a study of CD8+ T cells in alopecia areata. This clone came up a few times. Extracted RNA was reverse transcribed, and the resulting cDNA served as sequencing template. Profiled with immunoSEQ multiplex PCR; TCRdb holds only in-frame clones, not every one. There are some 95,000 clones in the sample; around 44% occur only once, and roughly 0.79% lies in the top ten. The CDR3 runs 15 residues. The germline V and J ends were trimmed by 0 bases and 6 bases, with 14 bases remaining between them. Per germline, CDR1 ENHRY and CDR2 SYGVKD. This TCR came from a human donor with alopecia areata. The chain links TRBV10-3 to TRBJ1-2; D is unclear. What was sequenced was CD4+ T cells sorted from blood. The CDR3 nucleotides are TGTGCCATCAGTGAGTCGAAGGGTTTATTTGATGGCTACACCTTC. Its protein is CAISESKGLFDGYTF.